One sample yielded the 15 T cell receptor beta chains listed below, sequenced in a study of blood T cell repertoires in COVID-19. The method was immunoSEQ multiplex PCR; TCRdb's version includes in-frame clones alone and lacks a portion of them. The sample has 70,000 to 90,000 clones; around 90% are singletons. Input material: peripheral blood. These receptor sequences come from a man at least 80 years old with active or convalescent COVID-19.

In this sample, this clone turned up once. This sequence joins TRBV27 and TRBJ2-3; perhaps TRBD2 as D (6 bases). This CDR3 spans 18 amino acids. V was clipped by 6 bases and J by 4 bases, with 26 bases between them. Germline-derived CDR1 and CDR2 are MNHEY and SMNVEV (reference sequence). In DNA form, the CDR3 reads TGTGCCAGCAGACCAAACTGGTCCGGGAGACCCTCACCAGATACGCAGTATTTT. Translation gives CASRPNWSGRPSPDTQYF.

The chain carries TRBV19 and TRBJ1-5; D not certain. The CDR3 is 14 amino acids. V was trimmed by 0 bases and J by 5 bases, leaving 8 bases between them. Germline V gene lookup returns CDR1 LNHDA and CDR2 SQIVND (reference sequence). CDR3 region: CASSIEGGHQPQHF. CDR3 nucleotide sequence: TGTGCCAGTAGTATAGAAGGCGGGCATCAGCCCCAGCATTTT.

The CDR3 DNA reads as TGCGCCAGCAGCGGCGGGACCGGGAACACCGGGGAGCTGTTTTTT. Protein product: CASSGGTGNTGELFF. J is TRBJ2-2 and V is TRBV5-1; the D gene is possibly TRBD2 (6 bases). CDR1 is SGHRS and CDR2 is YFSETQ in the germline V gene. V was clipped by 4 bases and J by 1 base, with 11 bases between them. The CDR3 consists of 15 residues.

This rearrangement joins TRBV12-3 or TRBV12-4 to TRBJ2-2, with D unresolved. The CDR3 sequence is 13 residues long. Trimming stripped 4 bases from V and 5 bases from J, with 8 bases between. The CDR3 loop reads CASSSERTGELFF. In nucleotides, the CDR3 is TGTGCCAGCAGTTCCGAGCGTACCGGGGAGCTGTTTTTT.

The rearrangement joins TRBV27 to TRBJ2-3; possible D gene TRBD2, 5 bases. The CDR3 is made up of 15 amino acids. Trimming removed 4 bases at V and 1 base at J, with 12 bases between. CDR1 and CDR2 from the germline V gene are MNHEY and SMNVEV (reference sequence). Written as DNA, the CDR3 is TGTGCCAGCAGTTCCTGGACTGGCGGCACAGATACGCAGTATTTT. Protein product: CASSSWTGGTDTQYF.

The chain uses TRBV29-1 and TRBJ2-3, with a possible D match to TRBD2 (5 bases). V lost 4 bases and J lost 3, with 11 bases in between. Per germline, CDR1 SQVTM and CDR2 ANQGSEA. This CDR3 has 13 residues. The CDR3 loop is CSVGGRGTDTQYF. The CDR3 nucleotides read TGCAGCGTTGGTGGGAGAGGGACAGATACGCAGTATTTT.

The chain uses TRBV20-1 and TRBJ2-5; D gene unclear. The CDR3 consists of 11 residues. Germline CDR1 is DFQATT and CDR2 is SNEGSKA (reference sequence). V dropped 0 bases and J dropped 9 bases, with 8 bases sitting between them. CDR3: CSARESVSQYF. CDR3 coding DNA: TGCAGTGCTAGAGAGAGTGTATCCCAGTACTTC.

The genes are TRBV5-6 and TRBJ1-2; 7 bases map to TRBD1. Germline CDR1 reads SGHDT; CDR2 reads YYEEEE. The CDR3 spans 16 residues. V shed 4 bases, J shed 3 bases, and the junction held 12 bases outside the gene matches. This CDR3 reads CASSLRQSGTDYGYTF. As DNA, the CDR3 is TGTGCCAGCAGCCTACGTCAATCCGGGACAGACTATGGCTACACCTTC.

The rearrangement links TRBV18 to TRBJ1-2; 8 bases agree with TRBD1. This CDR3 is 15 amino acids long. Germline V lookup: CDR1 KGHSH, CDR2 LQKENI. V was clipped by 3 bases and J by 2 bases; unmatched bases: 5. The CDR3 loop reads CASSPSQGANYGYTF. The DNA for the CDR3 is TGTGCCAGCTCACCTAGTCAGGGGGCAAACTATGGCTACACCTTC.

The chain links TRBV7-2 to TRBJ1-2, with 7 bases lining up with TRBD1. Germline values: CDR1 SGHTA, CDR2 FQGNSA. V lost 1 base, J lost 4 bases, and 6 bases stayed unmatched. CDR3 length equals 15 residues. The CDR3 protein is CASSLVGGEIYGYTF. As DNA, the CDR3 is TGTGCCAGCAGCTTAGTAGGGGGCGAAATCTATGGCTACACCTTC.

The V gene is TRBV28, the J gene TRBJ1-1, with 9 bases that match TRBD1. CDR1 and CDR2 (germline): MDHEN, SYDVKM. The trim removed 7 bases at V and 5 bases at J, leaving 8 bases unmatched. This CDR3 has 14 residues. The CDR3 nucleotides are TGTGCCAGCACCGCCCCGGACAGGGGAACTGAAGCTTTCTTT. Translation: CASTAPDRGTEAFF.

This sequence joins TRBV11-2 and TRBJ2-7, with D possibly being TRBD2 (5 bases). The CDR3 extends over 14 amino acids. V was trimmed by 7 bases and J by 4 bases, leaving 17 bases between them. Germline CDR1 SGHAT, CDR2 FQNNGV. CDR3: CASTPSLGSYEQYV. The CDR3 DNA reads as TGTGCCAGCACCCCAAGTTTGGGGAGTTACGAGCAGTACGTC.

J is TRBJ2-5 and V is TRBV2, with 11 bases aligning to TRBD2. Per the germline V gene, CDR1 is SNHLY and CDR2 is FYNNEI. J was trimmed by 0 bases and V by 6 bases; bases with no gene match: 3. This CDR3 region has 15 residues. The CDR3 DNA reads TGTGCCAGCAGGTGGACTAGCGGGTACCAAGAGACCCAGTACTTC. Amino acid sequence: CASRWTSGYQETQYF.

This clone was counted only a few times. V and J are TRBV25-1 and TRBJ1-1; 7 bases are a match to TRBD1. J gave up 4 bases and V 6 bases, and 2 bases lay outside the gene matches. The CDR3 covers 12 residues. In germline, CDR1 is MGHDK, CDR2 SYGVNS. The CDR3 protein is CASRGTATEAFF. In DNA, the CDR3 is TGTGCCAGCAGGGGGACAGCCACTGAAGCTTTCTTT.

This clone appeared a single time. The gene calls are TRBV11-3 and TRBJ2-1; TRBD2 matches at 7 bases. V lost 5 bases and J lost 0; bases outside the gene matches: 4. This CDR3 region has 15 residues. CDR1 and CDR2 (germline): SGHNT, YENEEA. The CDR3, as DNA: TGTGCCAGCAGCATGGGACTAAGCTCCTACAATGAGCAGTTCTTC. This sequence encodes CASSMGLSSYNEQFF.